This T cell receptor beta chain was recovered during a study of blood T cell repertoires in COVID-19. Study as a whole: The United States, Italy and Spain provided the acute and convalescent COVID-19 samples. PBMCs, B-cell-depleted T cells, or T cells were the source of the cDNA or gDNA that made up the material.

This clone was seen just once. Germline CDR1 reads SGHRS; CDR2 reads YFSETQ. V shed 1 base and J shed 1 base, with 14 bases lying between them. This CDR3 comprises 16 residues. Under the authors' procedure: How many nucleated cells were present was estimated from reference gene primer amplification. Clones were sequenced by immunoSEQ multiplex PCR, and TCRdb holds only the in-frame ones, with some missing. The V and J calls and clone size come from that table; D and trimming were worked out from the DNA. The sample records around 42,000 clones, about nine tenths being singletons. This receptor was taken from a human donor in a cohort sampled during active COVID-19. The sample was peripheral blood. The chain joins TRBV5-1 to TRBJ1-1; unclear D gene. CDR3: CASSLLSRGENTEAFF. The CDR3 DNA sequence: TGCGCCAGCAGCTTGCTCTCACGGGGAGAGAACACTGAAGCTTTCTTT.